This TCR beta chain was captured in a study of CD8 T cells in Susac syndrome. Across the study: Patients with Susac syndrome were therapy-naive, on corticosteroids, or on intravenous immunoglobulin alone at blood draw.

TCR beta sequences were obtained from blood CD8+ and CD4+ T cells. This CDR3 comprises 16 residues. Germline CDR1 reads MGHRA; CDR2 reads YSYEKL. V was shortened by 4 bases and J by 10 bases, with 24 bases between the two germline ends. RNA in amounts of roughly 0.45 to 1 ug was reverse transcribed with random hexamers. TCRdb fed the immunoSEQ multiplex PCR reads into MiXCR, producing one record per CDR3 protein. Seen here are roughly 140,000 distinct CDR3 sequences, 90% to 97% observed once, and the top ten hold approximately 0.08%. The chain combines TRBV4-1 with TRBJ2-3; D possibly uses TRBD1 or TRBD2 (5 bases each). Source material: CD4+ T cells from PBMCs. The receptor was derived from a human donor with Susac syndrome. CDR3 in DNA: TGCGCCAGCAGCCGTGGGTGGGGACCCAGTTGGAGCTCGCAGTATTTT. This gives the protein CASSRGWGPSWSSQYF.